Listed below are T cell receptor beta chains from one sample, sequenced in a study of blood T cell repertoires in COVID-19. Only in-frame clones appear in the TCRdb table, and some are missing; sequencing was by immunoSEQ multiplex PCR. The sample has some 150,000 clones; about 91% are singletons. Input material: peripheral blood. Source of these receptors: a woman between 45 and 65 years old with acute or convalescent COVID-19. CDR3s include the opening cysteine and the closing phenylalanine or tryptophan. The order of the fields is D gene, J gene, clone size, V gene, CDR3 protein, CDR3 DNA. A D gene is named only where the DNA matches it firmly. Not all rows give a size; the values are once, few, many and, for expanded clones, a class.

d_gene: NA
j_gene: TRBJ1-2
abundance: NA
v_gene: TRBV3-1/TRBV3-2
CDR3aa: CASSQGPGPYGYTF
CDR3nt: TGTGCCAGCAGCCAAGGTCCCGGTCCCTATGGCTACACCTTC

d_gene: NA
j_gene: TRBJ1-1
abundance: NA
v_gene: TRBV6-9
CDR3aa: CASSLCPRGATEAFF
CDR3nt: TGTGCCAGCAGTTTATGCCCTCGGGGGGCCACTGAAGCTTTCTTT

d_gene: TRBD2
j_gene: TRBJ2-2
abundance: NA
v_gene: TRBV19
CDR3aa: CASSALLAGAYTGELFF
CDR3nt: TGTGCCAGTAGTGCCCTACTAGCGGGGGCATACACCGGGGAGCTGTTTTTT

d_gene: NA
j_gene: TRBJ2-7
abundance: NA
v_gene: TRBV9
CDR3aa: CASSARGTQGSEQYF
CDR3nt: TGTGCCAGCAGCGCCCGCGGTACTCAGGGGAGCGAGCAGTACTTC

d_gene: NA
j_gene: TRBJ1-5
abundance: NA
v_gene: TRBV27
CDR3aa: CASSPERGAGNQPQHF
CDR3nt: TGTGCCAGCAGTCCCGAACGGGGGGCAGGCAATCAGCCCCAGCATTTT

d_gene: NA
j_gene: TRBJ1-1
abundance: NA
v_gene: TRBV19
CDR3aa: CASNEFRSTEAFF
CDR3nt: TGTGCCAGTAATGAGTTTCGGAGCACTGAAGCTTTCTTT

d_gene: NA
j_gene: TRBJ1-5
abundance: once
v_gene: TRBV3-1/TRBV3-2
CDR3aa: CASSQADRNQPQHF
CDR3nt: TGTGCCAGCAGCCAAGCTGACAGAAATCAGCCCCAGCATTTT

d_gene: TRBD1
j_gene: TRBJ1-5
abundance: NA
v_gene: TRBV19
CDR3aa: CASSIGTGENQPQHF
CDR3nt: TGTGCCAGTAGTATAGGGACAGGGGAGAATCAGCCCCAGCATTTT

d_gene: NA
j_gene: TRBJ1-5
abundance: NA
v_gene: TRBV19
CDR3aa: CASSIVIQINQPQHF
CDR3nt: TGTGCCAGTAGTATAGTAATACAGATTAATCAGCCCCAGCATTTT

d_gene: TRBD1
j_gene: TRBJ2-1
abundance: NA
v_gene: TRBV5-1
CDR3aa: CASSLELGGDFHEQFF
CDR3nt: TGCGCCAGCAGCTTGGAGTTAGGGGGCGATTTCCATGAGCAGTTCTTC

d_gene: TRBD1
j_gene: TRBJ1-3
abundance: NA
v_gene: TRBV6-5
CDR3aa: CASSPGTGGNTIYF
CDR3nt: TGTGCCAGCAGTCCGGGGACAGGTGGGAACACCATATATTTT

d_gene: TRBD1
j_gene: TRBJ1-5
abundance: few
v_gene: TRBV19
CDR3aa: CASSSTGGDQPQHF
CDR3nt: TGTGCCAGTAGCTCGACAGGGGGCGATCAGCCCCAGCATTTT

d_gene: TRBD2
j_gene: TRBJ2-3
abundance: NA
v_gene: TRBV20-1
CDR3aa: CSASPSGAPSTDTQYF
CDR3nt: TGCAGTGCTAGTCCTAGCGGGGCCCCTAGCACAGATACGCAGTATTTT

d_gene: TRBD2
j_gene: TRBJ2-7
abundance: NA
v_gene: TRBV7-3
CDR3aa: CATLLAGGFEQYF
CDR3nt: TGTGCCACCCTACTAGCGGGAGGGTTCGAGCAGTACTTC

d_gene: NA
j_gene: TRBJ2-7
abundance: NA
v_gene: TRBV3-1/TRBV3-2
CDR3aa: CASSQGATIYEQYF
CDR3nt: TGTGCCAGCAGCCAAGGGGCAACCATCTACGAGCAGTACTTC

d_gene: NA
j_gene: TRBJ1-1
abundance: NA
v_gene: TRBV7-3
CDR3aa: CASSPGPADQRTEAFF
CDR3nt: TGTGCCAGCAGCCCCGGCCCGGCCGACCAGCGCACTGAAGCTTTCTTT